The sequence of this TCR beta chain was determined in a study of CD8 T cells in Susac syndrome. Random hexamers were used to reverse transcribe an amount of roughly 0.45 to 1 ug RNA. TCRdb reprocessed the immunoSEQ multiplex PCR reads via MiXCR and lists one record per CDR3 protein. The data contain a few hundred thousand distinct CDR3 sequences, 95% of them seen just once; the ten biggest clones take up roughly 0.1%. TEMRA cells underwent FACS enrichment and CD8+ and CD4+ T cells underwent negative isolation. Trimming stripped 6 bases from V and 0 bases from J, with 15 bases between. Germline V gives CDR1 SQVTM, CDR2 ANQGSEA. The CDR3 spans 14 residues.

This TCR was recovered from a human donor with multiple sclerosis. Material for sequencing was CD4+ T cells from PBMCs. The chain combines TRBV29-1 with TRBJ2-7; either TRBD1 or TRBD2 may fit D (5 bases each). CDR3 nucleotides: TGCAGCGTCCGCCGGGACCTAAGCTCCTACGAGCAGTACTTC. Translating it yields CSVRRDLSSYEQYF.